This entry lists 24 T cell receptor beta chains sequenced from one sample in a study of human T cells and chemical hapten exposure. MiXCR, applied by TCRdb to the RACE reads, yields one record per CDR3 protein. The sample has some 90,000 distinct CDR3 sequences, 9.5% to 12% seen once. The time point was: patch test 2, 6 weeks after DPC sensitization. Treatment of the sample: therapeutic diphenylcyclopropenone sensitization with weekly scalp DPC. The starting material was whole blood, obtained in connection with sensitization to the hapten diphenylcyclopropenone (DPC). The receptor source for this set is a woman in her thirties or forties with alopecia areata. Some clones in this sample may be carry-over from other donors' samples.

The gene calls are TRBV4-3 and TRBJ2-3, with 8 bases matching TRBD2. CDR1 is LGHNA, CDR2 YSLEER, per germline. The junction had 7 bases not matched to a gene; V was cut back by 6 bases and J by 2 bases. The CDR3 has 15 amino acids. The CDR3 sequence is CASRQSGGATDTQYF. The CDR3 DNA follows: TGCGCCAGCAGACAAAGCGGGGGAGCCACAGATACGCAGTATTTT.

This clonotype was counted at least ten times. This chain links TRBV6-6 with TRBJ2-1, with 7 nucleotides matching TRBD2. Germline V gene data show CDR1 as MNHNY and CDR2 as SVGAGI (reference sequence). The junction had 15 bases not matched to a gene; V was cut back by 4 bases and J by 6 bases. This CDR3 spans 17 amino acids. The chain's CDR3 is CASSSPRTGTTRNEQFF. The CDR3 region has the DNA TGTGCCAGCAGTTCCCCAAGAACCGGGACTACGCGCAATGAGCAGTTCTTC.

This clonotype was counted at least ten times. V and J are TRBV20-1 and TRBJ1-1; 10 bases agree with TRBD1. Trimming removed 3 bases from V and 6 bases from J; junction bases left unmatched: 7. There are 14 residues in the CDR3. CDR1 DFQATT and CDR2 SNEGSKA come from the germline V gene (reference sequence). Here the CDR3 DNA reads TGCAGTGCTAGTCCTACGGGGACAGGGGCTGAAGCTTTCTTT. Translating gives CSASPTGTGAEAFF.

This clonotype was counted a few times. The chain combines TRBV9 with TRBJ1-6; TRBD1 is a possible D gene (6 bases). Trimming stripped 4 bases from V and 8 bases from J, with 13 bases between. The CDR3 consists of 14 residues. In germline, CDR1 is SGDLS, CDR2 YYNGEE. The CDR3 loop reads CASSFHYRDSPLHF. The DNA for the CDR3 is TGTGCCAGCAGCTTTCATTACAGGGATTCACCCCTCCACTTT. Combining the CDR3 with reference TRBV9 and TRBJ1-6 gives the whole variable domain DSGVTQTPKHLITATGQRVTLRCSPRSGDLSVYWYQQSLDQGLQFLIQYYNGEERAKGNILERFSAQQFPDLHSELNLSSLELGDSALYFCASSFHYRDSPLHFGNGTRLTVT.

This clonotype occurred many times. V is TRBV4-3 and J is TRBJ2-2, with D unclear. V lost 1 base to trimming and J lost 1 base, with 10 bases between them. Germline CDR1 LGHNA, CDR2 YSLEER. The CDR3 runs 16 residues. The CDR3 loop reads CASSQGTAQNTGELFF. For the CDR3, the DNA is TGCGCCAGCAGCCAAGGGACGGCCCAGAACACCGGGGAGCTGTTTTTT.

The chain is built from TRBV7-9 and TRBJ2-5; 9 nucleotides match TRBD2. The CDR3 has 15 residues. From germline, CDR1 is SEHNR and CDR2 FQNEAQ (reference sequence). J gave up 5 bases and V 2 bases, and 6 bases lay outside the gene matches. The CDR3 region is CASSLWREGQETQYF. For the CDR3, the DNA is TGTGCCAGCAGCTTATGGCGGGAGGGACAGGAGACCCAGTACTTC.

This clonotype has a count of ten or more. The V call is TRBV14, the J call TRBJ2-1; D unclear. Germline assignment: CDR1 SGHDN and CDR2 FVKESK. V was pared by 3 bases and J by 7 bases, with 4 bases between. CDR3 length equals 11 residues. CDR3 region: CASSHRNEQFF. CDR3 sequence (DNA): TGTGCCAGCAGCCACAGGAATGAGCAGTTCTTC.

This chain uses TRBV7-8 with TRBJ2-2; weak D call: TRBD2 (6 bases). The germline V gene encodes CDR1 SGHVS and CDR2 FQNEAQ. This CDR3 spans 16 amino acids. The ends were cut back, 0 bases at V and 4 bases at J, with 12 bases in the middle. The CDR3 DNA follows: TGTGCCAGCAGCTTAGCGGGAGGATTAGGCACCGGGGAGCTGTTTTTT. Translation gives CASSLAGGLGTGELFF.

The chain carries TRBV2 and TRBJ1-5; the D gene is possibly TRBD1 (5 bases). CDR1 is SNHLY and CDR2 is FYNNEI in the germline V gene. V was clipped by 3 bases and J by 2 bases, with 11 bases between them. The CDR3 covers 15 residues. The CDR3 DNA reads TGTGCCAGCAGTGACCAGGGACTGGGCAATCAGCCCCAGCATTTT. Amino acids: CASSDQGLGNQPQHF.

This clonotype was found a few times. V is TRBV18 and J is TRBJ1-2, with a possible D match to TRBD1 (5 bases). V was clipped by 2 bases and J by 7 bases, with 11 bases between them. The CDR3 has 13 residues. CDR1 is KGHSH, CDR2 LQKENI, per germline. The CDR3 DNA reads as TGTGCCAGCTCACCAGCCAGGGACCGTGGCTACACCTTC. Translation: CASSPARDRGYTF.

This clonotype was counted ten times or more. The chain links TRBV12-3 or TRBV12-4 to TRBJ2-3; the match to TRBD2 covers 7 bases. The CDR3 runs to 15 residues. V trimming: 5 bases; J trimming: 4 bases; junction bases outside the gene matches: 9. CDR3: CASSRTRGRADTQYF. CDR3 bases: TGTGCCAGCAGTCGGACTAGAGGGCGCGCAGATACGCAGTATTTT.

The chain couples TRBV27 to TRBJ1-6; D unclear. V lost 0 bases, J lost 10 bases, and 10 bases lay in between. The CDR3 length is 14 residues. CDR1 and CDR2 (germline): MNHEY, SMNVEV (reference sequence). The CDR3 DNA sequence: TGTGCCAGCAGTTTATCTACACTCGCCTCACCCCTCCACTTT. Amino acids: CASSLSTLASPLHF.

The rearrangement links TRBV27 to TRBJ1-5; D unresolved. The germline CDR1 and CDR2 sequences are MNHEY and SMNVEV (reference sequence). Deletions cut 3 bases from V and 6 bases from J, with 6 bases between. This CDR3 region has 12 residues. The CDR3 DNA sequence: TGTGCCAGCAGTTTTTTGGGTCAGCCCCAGCATTTT. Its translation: CASSFLGQPQHF.

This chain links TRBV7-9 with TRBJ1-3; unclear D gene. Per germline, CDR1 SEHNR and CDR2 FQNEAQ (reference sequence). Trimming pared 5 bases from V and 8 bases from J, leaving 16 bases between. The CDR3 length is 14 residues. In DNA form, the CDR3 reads TGTGCCAGCAGCGACGGACCTACAGTCTACACCATATATTTT. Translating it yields CASSDGPTVYTIYF.

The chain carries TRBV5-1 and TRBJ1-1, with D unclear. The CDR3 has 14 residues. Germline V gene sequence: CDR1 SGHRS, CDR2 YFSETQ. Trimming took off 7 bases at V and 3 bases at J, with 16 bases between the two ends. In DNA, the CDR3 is TGCGCCAGCCAACCAGTCGGTCCCTACACTGAAGCTTTCTTT. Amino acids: CASQPVGPYTEAFF. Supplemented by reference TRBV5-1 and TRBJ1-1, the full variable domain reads KAGVTQTPRYLIKTRGQQVTLSCSPISGHRSVSWYQQTPGQGLQFLFEYFSETQRNKGNFPGRFSGRQFSNSRSEMNVSTLELGDSALYLCASQPVGPYTEAFFGQGTRLTVV.

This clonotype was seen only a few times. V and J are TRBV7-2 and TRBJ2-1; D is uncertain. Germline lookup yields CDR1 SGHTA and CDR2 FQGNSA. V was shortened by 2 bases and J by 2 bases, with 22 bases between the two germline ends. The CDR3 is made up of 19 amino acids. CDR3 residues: CASSLSGHPDQRAYNEQFF. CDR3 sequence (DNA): TGTGCCAGCAGCTTATCGGGCCATCCGGATCAACGGGCCTACAATGAGCAGTTCTTC.

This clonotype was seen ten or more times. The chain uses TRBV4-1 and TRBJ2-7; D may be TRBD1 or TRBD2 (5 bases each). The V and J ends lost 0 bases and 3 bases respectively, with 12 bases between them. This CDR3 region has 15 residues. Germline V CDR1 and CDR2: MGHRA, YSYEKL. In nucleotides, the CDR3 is TGCGCCAGCAGCCAAGATGTGGGACGGCGCTACGAGCAGTACTTC. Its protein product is CASSQDVGRRYEQYF.

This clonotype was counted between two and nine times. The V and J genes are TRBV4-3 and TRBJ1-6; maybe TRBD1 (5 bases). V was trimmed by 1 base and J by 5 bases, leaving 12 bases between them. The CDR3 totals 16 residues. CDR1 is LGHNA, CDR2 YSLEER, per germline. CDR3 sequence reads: CASSQVSGGNNSPLHF. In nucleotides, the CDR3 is TGCGCCAGCAGCCAAGTGAGCGGGGGGAATAATTCACCCCTCCACTTT.

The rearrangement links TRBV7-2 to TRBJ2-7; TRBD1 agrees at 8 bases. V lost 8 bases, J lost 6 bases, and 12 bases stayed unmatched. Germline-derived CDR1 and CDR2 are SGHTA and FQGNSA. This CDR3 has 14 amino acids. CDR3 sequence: CASSAGGGTFEQYF. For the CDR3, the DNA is TGTGCCAGCTCGGCAGGGGGCGGTACCTTCGAGCAGTACTTC.

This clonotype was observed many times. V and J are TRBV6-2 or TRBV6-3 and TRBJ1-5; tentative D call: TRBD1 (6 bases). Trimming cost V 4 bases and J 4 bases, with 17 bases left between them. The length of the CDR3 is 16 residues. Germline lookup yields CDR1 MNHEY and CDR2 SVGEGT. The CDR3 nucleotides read TGTGCCAGCAGTTCGGGGGCGGGAGGGGAGAATCAGCCCCAGCATTTT. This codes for CASSSGAGGENQPQHF.

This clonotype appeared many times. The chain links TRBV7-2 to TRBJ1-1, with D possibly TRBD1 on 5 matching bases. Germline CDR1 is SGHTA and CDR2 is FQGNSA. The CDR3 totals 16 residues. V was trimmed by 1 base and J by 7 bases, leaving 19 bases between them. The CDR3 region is CASSLGGRAGRGEAFF. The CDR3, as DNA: TGTGCCAGCAGCTTAGGAGGCCGGGCAGGGAGGGGTGAAGCTTTCTTT. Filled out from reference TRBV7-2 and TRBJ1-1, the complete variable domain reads GAGVSQSPSNKVTEKGKDVELRCDPISGHTALYWYRQSLGQGLEFLIYFQGNSAPDKSGLPSDRFSAERTGGSVSTLTIQRTQQEDSAVYLCASSLGGRAGRGEAFFGQGTRLTVV.

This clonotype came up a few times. CDR3 DNA sequence: TGTGCCAGCGGGACTAGCGACACAGATACGCAGTATTTT. This translates into CASGTSDTDTQYF. J is TRBJ2-3 and V is TRBV25-1; 10 bases line up with TRBD2. Trimming cost V 8 bases and J 2 bases; bases outside gene matches: 1. The CDR3 extends over 13 amino acids. Per the germline V gene, CDR1 is MGHDK and CDR2 is SYGVNS.

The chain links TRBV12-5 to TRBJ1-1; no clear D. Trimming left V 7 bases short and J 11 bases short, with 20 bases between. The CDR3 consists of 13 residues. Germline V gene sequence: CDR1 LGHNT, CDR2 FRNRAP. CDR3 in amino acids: CASDGGSNLEAFF. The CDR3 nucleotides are TGTGCTAGTGACGGCGGATCGAACTTAGAGGCTTTCTTT.

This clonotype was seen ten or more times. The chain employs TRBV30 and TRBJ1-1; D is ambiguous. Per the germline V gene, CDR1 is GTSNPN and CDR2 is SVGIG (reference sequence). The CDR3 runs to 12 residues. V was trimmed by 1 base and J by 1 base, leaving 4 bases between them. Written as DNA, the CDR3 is TGTGCCTGGAGTGGAAGGAACACTGAAGCTTTCTTT. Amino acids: CAWSGRNTEAFF.